This T cell receptor (beta chain) was found in a study of vaccination effects on CD4 cells after COVID-19 (dated by TCRdb to the early 2020s). Context from the whole study: Two doses of either the BNT162b2 or the mRNA-1273 mRNA SARS-CoV-2 vaccine were administered to participants. SARS-CoV-2 spike-specific CD4+ TCR repertoires were compared before and after mRNA vaccination in COVID-19 convalescent patients and in infection-naive vaccine recipients. A total of 10 COVID-19 convalescent patients and a handful of SARS-CoV-2-naive healthy vaccine recipients were included in the full study. The Oncomine TCR Beta short-read assay on an Illumina iSeq 100 was used to sequence cultures from other donors in the study. Beyond this particular receptor, the publication reports: Only a small number of convalescent patients were included, and no early post-infection timepoints were available, which limited the study. At late post-vaccination timepoints, both infection-induced and vaccine-induced clones showed marked clonal contraction, consistent with waning T cell responses. In healthy vaccine recipients, vaccine-induced clones were almost all SARS-CoV-2 mono-reactive, with only 1 of 255 cross-reactive with common cold coronaviruses.

Library creation used the immunoSEQ multiplex PCR assay. DNA from the CD4+ T cells that had been cultured and isolated underwent TCR beta CDR3 sequencing. For the original study's pipeline: Non-productive TCR sequences were removed, reads were trimmed to the CDR3 region, and CDR3s of at least 7 amino acids were retained. The MANAFEST web app was used to pick out antigen-specific clonotypes by comparing their expansion in peptide wells with that in reference cultures. For clones to be considered positive, expansion at FDR<0.05 versus reference and all other wells, an odds ratio above 5, and a frequency above 0.1% in two replicate wells were required. Cross-reactive clonotypes were defined as significantly expanded in SARS-CoV-2 spike wells and in at least one common cold coronavirus spike condition. CDR3 similarity was assessed by Levenshtein distance using the stringdist R package, and unrooted trees were constructed with ape in R 3.6.1. This immuneACCESS table, as held by TCRdb, lists in-frame sequences with V and J called but not all clones. Of the missing ones, under half trace to an unresolved V gene in checked studies; the others have no known cause. The D gene and trimming were derived from the DNA, and the V and J assignments and clone size from that table. For this sample the table gives about 43,000 clones, of which around 78% were detected only once. The top ten clones comprise 10% to 13% of the sample.

To identify antigen-specific CD4+ T cell clonotypes by their expansion, the ViraFEST assay first stimulated PBMC with viral peptide pools and then applied TCR sequencing. After around 11 days of culture, CD4+ T cells were isolated with the EasySep CD4+ T cell isolation kit. Negative nucleocapsid antibody results before and after vaccination confirmed that the healthy vaccine recipients had no prior SARS-CoV-2 infection. A few million PBMC per well were cultured with 9 to 10 ug/ml peptides in IMDM containing roughly 5% human AB serum, around 10 IU/ml IL-2 and gentamicin. On days 3 and 7, half of the culture medium was replaced with fresh IL-2-containing medium. Unless otherwise noted, each peptide stimulation condition was cultured in triplicate wells. Using Ficoll-Paque Plus gradient centrifugation, PBMC were separated from whole blood and then either used fresh or cryopreserved at -140C. The overlapping peptide pools covered the spike proteins of SARS-CoV-2 and of the common cold coronaviruses HCoV-NL63, HCoV-OC43 and HCoV-229E. Genomic DNA was extracted from cultured CD4+ T cells with the QIAamp micro DNA kit.

The germline V gene yields SGHVS for CDR1 and FQNEAQ for CDR2. The CDR3 covers 14 residues, taking in both the cysteine and the phenylalanine. The read is trimmed to its CDR3 DNA, 42 bases read in frame from base 1. Germline trimming amounts to 2 bases on V and 7 bases on J, with 5 as the count of junction bases outside the gene matches. This clone was seen only once. It has no known antigen specificity. One base away there is no much larger clone; base qualities are not given. The chain couples TRBV7-8 to TRBJ1-2; 9 bases in the junction line up with TRBD1. The TCR was taken from a human donor who received a COVID-19 vaccine. Specimen: CD4+ T cells from PBMCs cultured with SARS-CoV-2 spike peptides, collected before COVID-19 vaccination. The cell subset or site label, read with the paper, signifies: SARS-CoV-2 spike overlapping peptide pool stimulation. The CDR3 region has the sequence CASSLKDRGGGYTF. The sequenced DNA: TGTGCCAGCAGCTTAAAGGACAGGGGAGGTGGCTACACCTTC.